This TCR beta chain was sequenced during a study of blood T cell repertoires in COVID-19. Study as a whole: Some COVID-19 samples were acute and others convalescent; all came from the United States, Italy and Spain. The cDNA or gDNA used as material had been derived from T cells, B-cell-depleted T cells, or PBMCs.

As processed by the authors: For nucleated cells, counts were estimated from reference gene primer amplification. This table comes from immunoSEQ multiplex PCR, and its TCRdb copy is limited to in-frame clones, with some not included. That table is the source of V, J and clone size, and D and trimming were worked out from the DNA. The sample records about 160,000 clones, approximately 85% being singletons. Followed longitudinally, the Seattle patients had been enrolled during active infection. Germline-derived CDR1 and CDR2 are LGHNA and YNFKEQ. The CDR3 length is 15 residues. V was clipped by 3 bases and J by 5 bases, with 13 bases between them.

The sequence derives from a man at least 80 years old with COVID-19, enrolled during active disease. V and J are TRBV4-2 and TRBJ1-4, with a weak D call TRBD1 (6 bases). Sample: peripheral blood. CDR3 in amino acids: CASSHTGGQNEKLFF. The DNA for the CDR3 is TGTGCCAGCAGCCACACCGGGGGGCAGAATGAAAAACTGTTTTTT.